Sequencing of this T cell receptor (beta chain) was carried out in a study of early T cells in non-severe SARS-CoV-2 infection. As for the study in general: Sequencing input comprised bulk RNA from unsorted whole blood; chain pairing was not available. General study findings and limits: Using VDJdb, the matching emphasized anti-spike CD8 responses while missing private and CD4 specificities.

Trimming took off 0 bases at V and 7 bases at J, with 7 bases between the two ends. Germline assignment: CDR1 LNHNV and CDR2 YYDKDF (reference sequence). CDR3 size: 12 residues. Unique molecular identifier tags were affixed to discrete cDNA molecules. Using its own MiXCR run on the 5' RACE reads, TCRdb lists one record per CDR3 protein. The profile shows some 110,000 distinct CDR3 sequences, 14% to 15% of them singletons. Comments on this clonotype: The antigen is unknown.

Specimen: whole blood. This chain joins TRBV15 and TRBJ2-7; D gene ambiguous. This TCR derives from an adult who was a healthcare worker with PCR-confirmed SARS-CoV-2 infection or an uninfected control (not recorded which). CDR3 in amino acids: CATSRDWGEQYF. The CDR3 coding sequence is TGTGCCACCAGCAGAGATTGGGGTGAGCAGTACTTC.